The sequence of this TCR beta chain was determined in a study of T cell repertoires in cytomegalovirus infection. The study, taken as a whole, reports: In two of eight donors, the top clonotype was HLA-C-restricted CMV-specific.

Comment on this clonotype: Antigen: not known.

CDR1 and CDR2 (germline): MGHRA, YSYEKL. The V gene end was trimmed by 1 base and the J gene end by 9 bases; junction bases not matched to a gene: 18. There are 17 residues in the CDR3. One entry per CDR3 protein results from TCRdb running MiXCR on the reads. The table records around 170,000 distinct CDR3 sequences, roughly 15% of them present only once. This sequence originates from a human donor in good health (CMV status not recorded). Some clones in this sample may be carry-over from other donors' samples. The sample comprised CD8+ T cells from PBMCs. The chain combines TRBV4-1 with TRBJ2-7; 7 positions match TRBD1. CDR3 in amino acids: CASSQALGSDRALGQYF. The CDR3 DNA follows: TGCGCCAGCAGCCAAGCTCTGGGCTCCGACAGGGCCCTAGGGCAGTACTTC.